Presented here are 17 T cell receptor beta chains from one specimen sequenced in a study of blood T cells in healthy people across ages. Then a second PCR, running about 6 to 11 cycles, was carried out with a sample-barcoded 5' primer and a J-beta primer mix. TCRdb used MiXCR to reprocess the 5' RACE reads, holding one entry per CDR3 protein. Found here are 1.4 million to 1.5 million distinct CDR3 sequences, roughly 40% of them singletons; the top ten hold roughly 8.2%. The specimen sequenced was blood. The receptors shown here come from a woman under 30 in good health.

The chain carries TRBV27 and TRBJ1-6; D is undetermined. Between the trimmed V and J ends, which lost 0 bases and 10 bases, there was a span of 7 bases. Per germline, CDR1 MNHEY and CDR2 SMNVEV (reference sequence). The CDR3 is 13 amino acids. The CDR3 bases are TGTGCCAGCAGTTTATCGCACGGCTCACCCCTCCACTTT. It codes for CASSLSHGSPLHF.

The genes are TRBV14 and TRBJ2-7, with D perhaps TRBD2 (5 bases). The CDR3 runs to 15 residues. Germline V gene sequence: CDR1 SGHDN, CDR2 FVKESK. Between the trimmed V and J ends, which lost 0 bases and 0 bases, there was a span of 9 bases. CDR3 sequence: CASSQDLRDSYEQYF. For the CDR3, the DNA is TGTGCCAGCAGCCAAGATCTACGGGACTCCTACGAGCAGTACTTC.

The J gene is TRBJ2-7, the V gene TRBV4-1; D gene unclear. Deletions cut 0 bases from V and 3 bases from J, with 12 bases between. There are 15 residues in the CDR3. The germline gives CDR1 MGHRA, CDR2 YSYEKL. This CDR3 reads CASSQDNSQDYEQYF. The CDR3 DNA sequence: TGCGCCAGCAGCCAAGATAACAGTCAAGACTACGAGCAGTACTTC.

V gene TRBV9 combines with J gene TRBJ2-3; 8 nucleotides agree with TRBD2. The germline gives CDR1 SGDLS, CDR2 YYNGEE. The CDR3 runs 15 residues. V lost 6 bases to trimming and J lost 3 bases; unmatched junction nucleotides: 9. CDR3 sequence reads: CASKLTSGETDTQYF. In DNA form, the CDR3 reads TGTGCCAGCAAGTTAACTAGCGGAGAAACAGATACGCAGTATTTT.

The chain links TRBV5-1 to TRBJ2-2; TRBD2 might be the D (6 bases). Germline assignment: CDR1 SGHRS and CDR2 YFSETQ. Deletions cut 3 bases from V and 8 bases from J, with 14 bases between. CDR3 length: 14 amino acids. The CDR3 protein is CASSSRLAAGELFF. Here the CDR3 DNA reads TGCGCCAGCAGCTCCCGGTTAGCGGCTGGGGAGCTGTTTTTT. The entire variable domain, with the rest obtained from reference TRBV5-1 and TRBJ2-2, is as follows: KAGVTQTPRYLIKTRGQQVTLSCSPISGHRSVSWYQQTPGQGLQFLFEYFSETQRNKGNFPGRFSGRQFSNSRSEMNVSTLELGDSALYLCASSSRLAAGELFFGEGSRLTVL.

The chain links TRBV7-8 to TRBJ2-1; D is possibly TRBD2 (6 bases). The length of the CDR3 is 14 residues. The V and J ends lost 5 bases and 6 bases respectively, with 14 bases between them. Germline V gene data show CDR1 as SGHVS and CDR2 as FQNEAQ. The CDR3 nucleotides are TGTGCCAGCAGCCCGCAAGACGGGGGCAATGAGCAGTTCTTC. It codes for CASSPQDGGNEQFF.

The chain carries TRBV7-2 and TRBJ2-5, with D perhaps assigned TRBD1 or TRBD2 (5 bases each). V lost 2 bases to trimming and J lost 11 bases, with 15 bases between them. Looked up from germline, CDR1 is SGHTA and CDR2 is FQGNSA. The CDR3 sequence is 13 residues long. CDR3 nucleotide sequence: TGTGCCAGCAGCTTATGGCTGAGGGGTGAGCAGTACTTC. Its translation is CASSLWLRGEQYF.

This clonotype was seen only a few times. CDR3 sequence: CSARTNEQYF. The DNA of the CDR3 is TGCAGTGCCCGGACTAACGAGCAGTACTTC. The chain links TRBV20-1 to TRBJ2-7, with D possibly being TRBD2 (6 bases). This CDR3 is built from 10 residues. CDR1 is DFQATT and CDR2 is SNEGSKA in the germline V gene (reference sequence). V shed 6 bases and J shed 5 bases, with 8 bases lying between them.

This chain links TRBV5-5 with TRBJ2-2; a weak D match, TRBD2 (5 bases). This CDR3 comprises 16 residues. CDR1 is SGHKS, CDR2 YYEKEE, per germline (reference sequence). Between the trimmed V and J ends, which lost 0 bases and 0 bases, there was a span of 9 bases. The DNA for the CDR3 is TGTGCCAGCAGCTTGGGAGGGAGCGCGAACACCGGGGAGCTGTTTTTT. Protein: CASSLGGSANTGELFF. The full variable domain, its missing parts supplied by reference TRBV5-5 and TRBJ2-2, is DAGVTQSPTHLIKTRGQQVTLRCSPISGHKSVSWYQQVLGQGPQFIFQYYEKEERGRGNFPDRFSARQFPNYSSELNVNALLLGDSALYLCASSLGGSANTGELFFGEGSRLTVL.

This chain uses TRBV2 with TRBJ2-3; 11 bases fit TRBD2. Trimming at V came to 3 bases and at J to 5 bases, leaving 4 bases not matched to a gene. Per germline, CDR1 SNHLY and CDR2 FYNNEI. This CDR3 comprises 15 residues. The DNA for the CDR3 is TGTGCCAGCAGTGATGCGGGACTAGCGGTAGATACGCAGTATTTT. Protein: CASSDAGLAVDTQYF.

The gene calls are TRBV10-2 and TRBJ1-1, with unresolved D. The CDR3 consists of 15 residues. Germline V gene sequence: CDR1 WSHSY, CDR2 SAAADI. Deletions cut 1 base from V and 1 base from J, with 10 bases between. The CDR3 DNA is TGCGCCAGCAGTGAGTATGTCACAAGGAACACTGAAGCTTTCTTT. This gives the protein CASSEYVTRNTEAFF.

Concerning this clonotype: One end of the junction fails to match germline, which may point to a read error. This sequence joins TRBV7-9 and TRBJ1-4, with 7 nucleotides matching TRBD1. CDR3 length: 15 residues. Germline values: CDR1 SEHNR, CDR2 FQNEAQ (reference sequence). CDR3 residues: CTSSRRGPANEKLFF. In DNA, the CDR3 is TGTACCAGCAGCCGAAGGGGGCCGGCTAATGAAAAACTGTTTTTT.

The chain links TRBV5-1 to TRBJ1-5, with a weak D call TRBD1 (5 bases). Trimming took 0 bases from V and 3 from J, leaving 13 bases between them. Germline CDR1 reads SGHRS; CDR2 reads YFSETQ. The CDR3 loop spans 16 amino acids. Here the CDR3 DNA reads TGCGCCAGCAGCTTGGGCCCCGGGGCGATCAATCAGCCCCAGCATTTT. Amino acids: CASSLGPGAINQPQHF.

The chain joins TRBV28 to TRBJ1-1; D is unresolved. The CDR3 has 16 residues. V was cut by 4 bases and J by 1 base, with 16 bases left in between. Germline CDR1 is MDHEN and CDR2 is SYDVKM. The DNA of the CDR3 is TGTGCCAGCAGTTACCGATACTCAGATAGGAACACTGAAGCTTTCTTT. Amino acid sequence: CASSYRYSDRNTEAFF.

Only a few counts were recorded for this clonotype. This sequence joins TRBV21-1 and TRBJ1-2; the table's D call, TRBD1, was not checked against the DNA. TRBV21-1 represents a pseudogene. This CDR3 spans 16 amino acids. This CDR3 reads CASSKAPGQGTYGYTF. The CDR3, as DNA: TGTGCCAGCAGCAAAGCCCCGGGACAGGGGACCTATGGCTACACCTTC.

The chain carries TRBV28 and TRBJ2-7; TRBD1 matches 11 bases. Germline CDR1 and CDR2: MDHEN and SYDVKM. The CDR3 has 13 residues. After removal of 8 bases from V and 6 bases from J, the junction contained 6 bases not matched to a gene. The CDR3 DNA sequence: TGTGCCAGCGAATGGACAGGGGGCTGCGAGCAGTACTTC. As protein: CASEWTGGCEQYF.

In this sample, this clonotype turned up a few times. This chain connects TRBV27 to TRBJ2-5; D is undetermined. This CDR3 has 15 amino acids. Germline CDR1 reads MNHEY; CDR2 reads SMNVEV (reference sequence). V lost 0 bases to trimming and J lost 5 bases, with 13 bases between them. CDR3: CASSLSAGVGETQYF. Here the CDR3 DNA reads TGTGCCAGCAGTTTATCTGCTGGAGTCGGTGAGACCCAGTACTTC.